The 2 T cell receptor beta chains presented below share a single source sample, sequenced in a study of blood T cells in healthy people across ages. The use of a sample-barcoded 5' primer and a J-beta primer mix characterized a second PCR of about 7 to 12 cycles. A single record per CDR3 protein comes from TCRdb applying MiXCR to the 5' RACE reads. The sample records hundreds of thousands of distinct CDR3 sequences, approximately 53% being singletons. The sequenced material came from blood. Receptor source: an elderly man in good health.

The chain joins TRBV28 to TRBJ2-2; D is unclear. This CDR3 region has 16 residues. V was shortened by 0 bases and J by 2 bases, with 10 bases between the two germline ends. The germline V gene encodes CDR1 MDHEN and CDR2 SYDVKM. CDR3 protein: CASSLWGSRNTGELFF. The CDR3 nucleotides are TGTGCCAGCAGTTTATGGGGGTCCCGCAACACCGGGGAGCTGTTTTTT.

This clonotype occurred many times. The gene calls are TRBV7-2 and TRBJ2-7, with no clear D. CDR1 and CDR2 (germline): SGHTA, FQGNSA. CDR3 size: 13 residues. V lost 0 bases and J lost 0, with 3 bases in between. The CDR3 coding sequence is TGTGCCAGCAGCTTAGCGGACTCCTACGAGCAGTACTTC. It is translated as CASSLADSYEQYF.